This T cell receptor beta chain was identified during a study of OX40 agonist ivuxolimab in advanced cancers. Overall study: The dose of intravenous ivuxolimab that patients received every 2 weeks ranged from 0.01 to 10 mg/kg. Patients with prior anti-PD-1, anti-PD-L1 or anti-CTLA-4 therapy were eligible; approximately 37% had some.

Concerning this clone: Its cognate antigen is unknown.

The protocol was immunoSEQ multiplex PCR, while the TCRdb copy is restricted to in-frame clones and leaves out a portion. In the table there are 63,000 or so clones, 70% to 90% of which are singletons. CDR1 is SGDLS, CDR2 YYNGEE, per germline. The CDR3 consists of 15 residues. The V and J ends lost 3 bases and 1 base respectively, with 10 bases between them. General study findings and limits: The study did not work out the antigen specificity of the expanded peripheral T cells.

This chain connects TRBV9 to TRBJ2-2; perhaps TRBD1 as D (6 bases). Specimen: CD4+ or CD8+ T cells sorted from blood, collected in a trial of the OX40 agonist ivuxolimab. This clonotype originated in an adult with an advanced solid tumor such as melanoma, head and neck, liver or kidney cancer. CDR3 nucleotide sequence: TGTGCCAGCAGCGGGACAGCGCTGAACACCGGGGAGCTGTTTTTT. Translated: CASSGTALNTGELFF. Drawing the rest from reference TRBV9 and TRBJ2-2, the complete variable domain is DSGVTQTPKHLITATGQRVTLRCSPRSGDLSVYWYQQSLDQGLQFLIQYYNGEERAKGNILERFSAQQFPDLHSELNLSSLELGDSALYFCASSGTALNTGELFFGEGSRLTVL.